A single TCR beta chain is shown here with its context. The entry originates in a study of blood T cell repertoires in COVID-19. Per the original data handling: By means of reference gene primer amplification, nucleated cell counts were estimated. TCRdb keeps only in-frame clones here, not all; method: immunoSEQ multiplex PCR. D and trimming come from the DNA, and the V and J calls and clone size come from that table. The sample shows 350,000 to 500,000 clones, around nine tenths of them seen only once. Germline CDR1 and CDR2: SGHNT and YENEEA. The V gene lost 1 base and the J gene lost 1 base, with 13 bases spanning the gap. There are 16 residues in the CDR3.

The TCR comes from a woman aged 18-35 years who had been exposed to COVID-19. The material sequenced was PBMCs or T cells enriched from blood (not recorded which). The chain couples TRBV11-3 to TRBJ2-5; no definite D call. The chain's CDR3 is CASSLGFTAAQETQYF. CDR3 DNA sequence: TGTGCCAGCAGCTTAGGCTTTACAGCTGCCCAAGAGACCCAGTACTTC.